These 28 T cell receptor beta chains share one sample of origin, sequenced in a study of T cell responses to AZD1222 COVID-19 vaccine. Sequencing was performed with immunoSEQ multiplex PCR; in TCRdb, only in-frame clones are kept and a portion is missing. Among about 120,000 clones, 90% were seen once, and the ten largest hold around 3.8%. The sample was peripheral blood, taken 28 days after the second dose of the MenACWY control vaccine. These receptors all stem from an adult who received the MenACWY meningococcal vaccine as a control.

This clone occurred once. This chain uses TRBV5-6 with TRBJ2-5, with 14 bases identical to TRBD2. Per the germline V gene, CDR1 is SGHDT and CDR2 is YYEEEE. CDR3 size: 17 residues. J lost 5 bases, V lost 0 bases, and 6 bases had no gene match. The CDR3: CASSLGLAGGPFETQYF. In DNA, the CDR3 is TGTGCCAGCAGCTTGGGACTAGCGGGAGGGCCCTTCGAGACCCAGTACTTC.

The V call is TRBV5-1, the J call TRBJ2-5, with TRBD2 matching 8 bases. With 5 bases clipped from V and 3 bases from J, the junction kept 0 bases outside the gene matches. The CDR3 is 12 amino acids. Germline assignment: CDR1 SGHRS and CDR2 YFSETQ. This chain's CDR3 is CASSSGKETQYF. The CDR3 coding sequence is TGCGCCAGCAGTAGCGGGAAAGAGACCCAGTACTTC.

This chain links TRBV6-2 or TRBV6-3 with TRBJ2-7, with 13 bases that match TRBD2. J gave up 4 bases and V 5 bases, and 11 bases lay outside the gene matches. Germline V lookup: CDR1 MNHEY, CDR2 SVGEGT. This CDR3 has 17 residues. The CDR3 DNA follows: TGTGCCAGCAGTGCTCTAACTGGACTAGCGGGGGTTTACGAGCAGTACGTC. Translating gives CASSALTGLAGVYEQYV.

This clone was detected a few times. V and J are TRBV28 and TRBJ1-2; D call uncertain. Trimming took 3 bases from V and 5 from J, leaving 13 bases between them. The CDR3 sequence is 14 residues long. Per germline, CDR1 MDHEN and CDR2 SYDVKM. CDR3 coding DNA: TGTGCCAGCAGTTTGGGCCTCGTGTCTTATGGCTACACCTTC. This translates into CASSLGLVSYGYTF.

The chain is built from TRBV7-2 and TRBJ2-7, with 7 bases aligning to TRBD2. Germline trimming cut 5 bases from V and 0 bases from J; bases unmatched to any gene: 10. CDR3 size: 16 residues. Germline CDR1 SGHTA, CDR2 FQGNSA. The CDR3 spells CASSRGGGSSSYEQYF. The CDR3 DNA reads as TGTGCCAGCAGCCGTGGGGGAGGGTCGAGCTCCTACGAGCAGTACTTC.

The CDR3 here is CASSPGHNSGANVLTF. The CDR3 coding sequence is TGTGCCAGCAGCCCGGGACACAACTCTGGGGCCAACGTCCTGACTTTC. The chain combines TRBV6-4 with TRBJ2-6; tentative D call: TRBD1 (6 bases). The germline V gene has CDR1 MRHNA and CDR2 SNTAGT. The CDR3 covers 16 residues. V lost 6 bases, J lost 0 bases, and 12 bases lay in between.

In this sample, this clone turned up a few times. The chain links TRBV4-2 to TRBJ2-5; TRBD2 aligns across 7 bases. The V gene's germline CDR1 is LGHNA and CDR2 YNFKEQ. The CDR3 extends over 16 amino acids. V gave up 0 bases and J gave up 5 bases; unmatched junction bases: 9. For the CDR3, the DNA is TGTGCCAGCAGCCAAGATGGTGGCGGGGGAGTCGAGACCCAGTACTTC. Residues: CASSQDGGGGVETQYF.

V is TRBV3-1 (or the pseudogene TRBV3-2) and J is TRBJ2-5, with TRBD1 matching over 10 bases. The CDR3 loop spans 16 amino acids. V lost 0 bases, J lost 4 bases, and 5 bases stayed unmatched. Germline CDR1 LGHDT, CDR2 YNNKEL (reference sequence). The CDR3 DNA reads as TGTGCCAGCAGCCAAGAAGCCGGGACAGGGGTAGAGACCCAGTACTTC. Its protein is CASSQEAGTGVETQYF.

The chain has TRBV7-3 and TRBJ2-7; 8 bases agree with TRBD2. Germline lookup yields CDR1 SGHTA and CDR2 FQGTGA. The CDR3 spans 14 residues. Trimming at V came to 5 bases and at J to 3 bases, leaving 6 bases not matched to a gene. CDR3 residues: CASSQAGEGYEQYF. In DNA, the CDR3 is TGTGCCAGCAGCCAAGCGGGGGAGGGCTACGAGCAGTACTTC.

This rearrangement joins TRBV28 to TRBJ2-1, with 11 positions matching TRBD2. This CDR3 is 20 amino acids long. Germline V gene sequence: CDR1 MDHEN, CDR2 SYDVKM. J gave up 3 bases and V 3 bases, and 16 bases lay outside the gene matches. The CDR3 is CASSLRLAGRPWGYYNEQFF. The CDR3 DNA follows: TGTGCCAGCAGTTTGAGACTAGCGGGAAGGCCCTGGGGGTACTACAATGAGCAGTTCTTC.

The rearrangement joins TRBV7-2 to TRBJ2-1; D is ambiguous. Trimming removed 7 bases at V and 8 bases at J, with 15 bases between. CDR3 length: 13 amino acids. The germline CDR1 and CDR2 sequences are SGHTA and FQGNSA. Written as DNA, the CDR3 is TGTGCCAGCATTGGTCTCGCTGGGGATGAGCAGTTCTTC. Translating gives CASIGLAGDEQFF.

This chain uses TRBV3-1 (or the pseudogene TRBV3-2) with TRBJ2-3, with TRBD1 as a possible D gene (8 bases). Trimming pared 7 bases from V and 2 bases from J, leaving 16 bases between. Germline assignment: CDR1 LGHDT and CDR2 YNNKEL (reference sequence). The CDR3 has 15 amino acids. The CDR3 reads CASTYRGGPTDTQYF. The CDR3 nucleotides are TGTGCCAGCACCTACAGGGGGGGTCCCACAGATACGCAGTATTTT.

This sequence joins TRBV18 and TRBJ2-7; 8 bases line up with TRBD1. The CDR3 runs 16 residues. Germline V gene data show CDR1 as KGHSH and CDR2 as LQKENI. Losses at the gene ends were 5 bases for V and 0 bases for J; bases not matched to a gene: 9. CDR3 nucleotides: TGTGCCAGCTCATCGGGGACAGGCGGAGGCTCCTACGAGCAGTACTTC. Translation gives CASSSGTGGGSYEQYF.

J is TRBJ2-7 and V is TRBV27; D is ambiguous. The CDR3 length is 13 residues. Trimming removed 2 bases at V and 2 bases at J, with 7 bases between. The germline V gene encodes CDR1 MNHEY and CDR2 SMNVEV (reference sequence). The DNA for the CDR3 is TGTGCCAGCAGTTTAGGGGTTGCCTACGAGCAGTACGTC. This gives the protein CASSLGVAYEQYV.

The chain has TRBV7-9 and TRBJ1-5; possible D gene TRBD1, 5 bases. The CDR3 runs to 14 residues. The germline gives CDR1 SEHNR, CDR2 FQNEAQ (reference sequence). Trimming cost V 5 bases and J 1 base, with 9 bases left between them. The chain's CDR3 is CASSRDLSNQPQHF. In DNA form, the CDR3 reads TGTGCCAGCAGCCGGGACCTAAGCAATCAGCCCCAGCATTTT.

J is TRBJ1-6 and V is TRBV11-2; D gene ambiguous. The CDR3 is made up of 15 amino acids. Trimming took 4 bases from V and 1 from J, leaving 8 bases between them. Germline CDR1 reads SGHAT; CDR2 reads FQNNGV. DNA of the CDR3: TGTGCCAGCAGCTCAAAGAGTTCCTATAATTCACCCCTCCACTTT. It yields the protein CASSSKSSYNSPLHF.

This chain connects TRBV5-8 to TRBJ2-1, with 10 nucleotides matching TRBD2. Germline V lookup: CDR1 SGHTS, CDR2 YDEGEE. V dropped 6 bases and J dropped 5; count of bases not matched to a gene: 11. The length of the CDR3 is 16 residues. The CDR3 coding sequence is TGTGCCAGCACCGTCCATACTAGCGGGAACAACAATGAGCAGTTCTTC. Encoded protein: CASTVHTSGNNNEQFF. Looking up the rest from reference TRBV5-8 and TRBJ2-1 gives the full variable domain: EAGVTQSPTHLIKTRGQQATLRCSPISGHTSVYWYQQALGLGLQFLLWYDEGEERNRGNFPPRFSGRQFPNYSSELNVNALELEDSALYLCASTVHTSGNNNEQFFGPGTRLTVL.

This clone was seen a few times. The rearrangement joins TRBV11-3 to TRBJ2-7, with D unclear. Trimming stripped 2 bases from V and 3 bases from J, with 17 bases between. There are 16 residues in the CDR3. Per germline, CDR1 SGHNT and CDR2 YENEEA. The CDR3 DNA follows: TGTGCCAGCAGCTTATTTCTCCCTAAGGTTTGCTACGAGCAGTACGTC. Encoded protein: CASSLFLPKVCYEQYV.

This clone was seen just once. This sequence joins TRBV28 and TRBJ1-5, with 7 bases lining up with TRBD1. CDR3 length: 15 residues. V trimming: 4 bases; J trimming: 1 base; junction bases outside the gene matches: 4. Germline CDR1 reads MDHEN; CDR2 reads SYDVKM. CDR3 amino acids: CASSSQGLSNQPQHF. The CDR3 DNA sequence: TGTGCCAGCAGTTCACAGGGGCTCAGCAATCAGCCCCAGCATTTT.

The V and J genes are TRBV19 and TRBJ1-1, with TRBD1 as a possible D gene (5 bases). The CDR3 is 13 residues long. CDR1 and CDR2 from the germline V gene are LNHDA and SQIVND (reference sequence). Trimming stripped 1 base from V and 8 bases from J, with 11 bases between. The CDR3 DNA reads TGTGCCAGTAGTATAGGGGGCGCCCCCGAAGCTTTCTTT. As protein: CASSIGGAPEAFF.

CDR3 sequence: CASSYDGGGRRELFF. The CDR3 nucleotides are TGTGCCAGCAGTTACGATGGAGGGGGCAGGAGGGAACTGTTTTTT. The rearrangement uses TRBV6-5 and TRBJ1-4, with TRBD1 identical over 7 bases. The CDR3 has 15 amino acids. With 2 bases clipped from V and 12 bases from J, the junction kept 12 bases outside the gene matches. Germline V gives CDR1 MNHEY, CDR2 SVGAGI.

The chain couples TRBV20-1 to TRBJ2-7; D uncertain. With 3 bases removed from V and 5 bases from J, the gap between germline ends came to 14 bases. Germline CDR1 is DFQATT and CDR2 is SNEGSKA (reference sequence). The CDR3 is 13 amino acids. CDR3 sequence reads: CSASHQKTNEQYV. The CDR3 DNA reads TGCAGTGCTAGTCACCAAAAAACCAACGAGCAGTACGTC.

V usage is TRBV28 and J usage is TRBJ1-1; possibly TRBD1 for D (6 bases). The CDR3 sequence is 12 residues long. Germline V gives CDR1 MDHEN, CDR2 SYDVKM. V lost 6 bases to trimming and J lost 10 bases, with 15 bases between them. Here the CDR3 reads CASSFIKGGAFF. The CDR3 coding sequence is TGTGCCAGCAGCTTTATAAAGGGGGGAGCTTTCTTT.

The rearrangement joins TRBV5-6 to TRBJ2-2; 11 nucleotides agree with TRBD1. Germline CDR1 is SGHDT and CDR2 is YYEEEE. V was clipped by 4 bases and J by 0 bases; unmatched bases: 5. The CDR3 is made up of 17 amino acids. The CDR3 region has the DNA TGTGCCAGCAGCGGACAGGGGGCTTCAGCGAACACCGGGGAGCTGTTTTTT. Translating gives CASSGQGASANTGELFF.

This clone was counted a single time. The genes are TRBV27 and TRBJ2-1; 8 bases match TRBD2. V lost 6 bases, J lost 3 bases, and 4 bases stayed unmatched. The CDR3 runs to 14 residues. Germline V CDR1 and CDR2: MNHEY, SMNVEV (reference sequence). CDR3 residues: CASSPAGGYNEQFF. In DNA form, the CDR3 reads TGTGCCAGCAGCCCCGCGGGAGGCTACAATGAGCAGTTCTTC.

This rearrangement joins TRBV5-1 to TRBJ2-4, with 7 bases fitting TRBD1. The V gene end was trimmed by 4 bases and the J gene end by 0 bases; junction bases not matched to a gene: 7. Germline V gives CDR1 SGHRS, CDR2 YFSETQ. CDR3 length: 16 residues. CDR3 sequence (DNA): TGCGCCAGCAGCGTGACGACAGGGCTAGCCAAAAACATTCAGTACTTC. It translates to CASSVTTGLAKNIQYF.

The chain links TRBV6-5 to TRBJ2-5; perhaps TRBD2 as D (5 bases). The CDR3 contains 14 residues. The germline V and J ends were trimmed by 6 bases and 5 bases, with 16 bases remaining between them. Germline-derived CDR1 and CDR2 are MNHEY and SVGAGI. CDR3 protein: CASSHRRGRETQYF. The CDR3 region has the DNA TGTGCCAGCAGCCACCGTCGGGGTAGGGAGACCCAGTACTTC.

The chain combines TRBV20-1 with TRBJ2-1; 10 bases match TRBD2. The V gene's germline CDR1 is DFQATT and CDR2 SNEGSKA (reference sequence). Trimming at V came to 3 bases and at J to 0 bases, leaving 8 bases not matched to a gene. The CDR3 spans 17 residues. The CDR3: CSASGGSSGSSYNEQFF. CDR3 nucleotide sequence: TGCAGTGCTAGTGGCGGTTCTAGCGGGAGCTCCTACAATGAGCAGTTCTTC.